The 15 T cell receptor beta chains listed next were all sequenced from one sample in a study of spatial heterogeneity in lung cancer (dated by TCRdb to the late 2010s). Receptor amplification or capture employed 5' RACE. The sequencing machine was a NextSeq 500. The raw public reads went through TCRdb reprocessing: fastp at Q25, MiXCR clone calling, in-frame beta chains kept. Identical CDR3 protein sequences are pooled into one entry, listed with their most common genes and DNA. The sample records more than 9,000 distinct CDR3 sequences, 6.2% of which are singletons. 10% of the sample is taken by the ten largest. The time point label, read with the paper, signifies: sample taken at primary tumor resection. TCR sequencing used whole RNA extracted from tumor and nontumor lung tissue, or from cryopreserved PBMC samples, without cell sorting. This material consisted of normal lung tissue next to the tumor, taken at surgery. Source of these receptors: a male donor with early-stage non-small cell lung cancer.

The rearrangement joins TRBV12-3 or TRBV12-4 to TRBJ2-7; D not resolved. Trimming took off 6 bases at V and 7 bases at J, with 13 bases between the two ends. The CDR3 covers 12 residues. The CDR3 loop is CASSRPKGEQYF. CDR3 nucleotide sequence: TGTGCCAGCAGCCGGCCGAAAGGGGAGCAGTACTTC.

This clonotype was seen repeatedly, ten times or more. The V and J genes are TRBV10-3 and TRBJ1-1, with D unresolved. Germline V CDR1 and CDR2: ENHRY, SYGVKD. The CDR3 covers 14 residues. The V end was cut by 5 bases, the J end by 4 bases, with 14 bases between. CDR3 bases: TGTGCCATCAGTAAGGAGGGAGGGAGCACTGAAGCTTTCTTT. This codes for CAISKEGGSTEAFF.

This clonotype is medium-sized by share. The chain joins TRBV29-1 to TRBJ2-2, with TRBD1 matching 7 bases. V lost 6 bases to trimming and J lost 6 bases; unmatched junction nucleotides: 4. Germline V gene sequence: CDR1 SQVTM, CDR2 ANQGSEA. The CDR3 is 12 residues long. The CDR3, as DNA: TGCAGCGTGGACAGGTCGGCCGGGGAGCTGTTTTTT. Its protein product is CSVDRSAGELFF.

This clonotype has at least ten counts. The chain employs TRBV20-1 and TRBJ2-2; 10 bases fit TRBD2. There are 16 residues in the CDR3. Losses at the gene ends were 0 bases for V and 10 bases for J; bases not matched to a gene: 11. In germline, CDR1 is DFQATT, CDR2 SNEGSKA (reference sequence). This chain's CDR3 is CSARDRGSGRAEELFF. CDR3 in DNA: TGCAGTGCTAGAGATAGGGGCAGCGGGAGGGCCGAGGAGCTGTTTTTT.

The gene calls are TRBV27 and TRBJ2-7, with TRBD2 matching 7 bases. Germline V gene sequence: CDR1 MNHEY, CDR2 SMNVEV (reference sequence). V shed 7 bases and J 5 bases; nucleotides not matched to a gene: 14. The CDR3 sequence is 15 residues long. This CDR3 is CASTPGGGPVDEQYF. The DNA for the CDR3 is TGTGCCAGCACCCCCGGGGGAGGGCCGGTGGACGAGCAGTACTTC.

The chain links TRBV4-2 to TRBJ2-6, with D possibly being TRBD1 (6 bases). The CDR3 runs to 18 residues. Between the trimmed V and J ends, which lost 0 bases and 0 bases, there was a span of 12 bases. Germline V CDR1 and CDR2: LGHNA, YNFKEQ. DNA of the CDR3: TGTGCCAGCAGCCAAGAATCCGCCAGGGGCTCTGGGGCCAACGTCCTGACTTTC. Translated: CASSQESARGSGANVLTF.

This clonotype showed up just a few times. The rearrangement links TRBV5-1 to TRBJ2-5; 10 bases line up with TRBD1. Trimming cost V 0 bases and J 3 bases; bases outside gene matches: 2. There are 15 residues in the CDR3. The germline V gene encodes CDR1 SGHRS and CDR2 YFSETQ. CDR3 protein: CASSLAGTGEETQYF. The CDR3 bases are TGCGCCAGCAGCTTGGCCGGGACAGGGGAAGAGACCCAGTACTTC.

This clonotype appeared many times. This chain connects TRBV9 to TRBJ1-1; 9 nucleotides match TRBD1. The J segment lost 1 base and the V segment lost 3 bases, leaving 1 base of the junction unmatched. The CDR3 is 14 residues long. Germline values: CDR1 SGDLS, CDR2 YYNGEE. CDR3 protein: CASSAQGANTEAFF. CDR3 coding DNA: TGTGCCAGCAGCGCACAGGGGGCGAACACTGAAGCTTTCTTT.

This clonotype occurred many times. The rearrangement uses TRBV2 and TRBJ2-2; D uncertain. CDR1 SNHLY and CDR2 FYNNEI come from the germline V gene. The CDR3 loop spans 13 amino acids. The V end lost 8 bases, the J end lost 1 base, and 8 bases lay between the germline ends. CDR3 nucleotide sequence: TGTGCCAGCGTACGGATGAACACCGGGGAGCTGTTTTTT. Its protein is CASVRMNTGELFF.

This clonotype was seen a handful of times. The V call is TRBV12-3 or TRBV12-4, the J call TRBJ2-6; D is possibly TRBD1 or TRBD2 (5 bases each). The CDR3 is made up of 17 amino acids. Trimming removed 4 bases from V and 2 bases from J, with 15 bases in between. The CDR3 reads CASSSTTQGAGANVLTF. CDR3 bases: TGTGCCAGCAGTTCAACAACGCAGGGAGCTGGGGCCAACGTCCTGACTTTC.

This clonotype was recorded only once. The chain carries TRBV2 and TRBJ2-1, with 8 bases identical to TRBD2. From germline, CDR1 is SNHLY and CDR2 FYNNEI. V lost 5 bases, J lost 6 bases, and 9 bases stayed unmatched. The CDR3 has 15 amino acids. The CDR3: CASSSFTTSGNEQFF. The CDR3 nucleotides are TGTGCCAGCAGTTCCTTTACAACTAGCGGCAATGAGCAGTTCTTC.

Sample share makes this clonotype medium-sized (0.01 to 0.1%). V is TRBV4-3 and J is TRBJ2-3; D remains unclear. This CDR3 region has 14 residues. Looked up from germline, CDR1 is LGHNA and CDR2 is YSLEER. Deletions cut 0 bases from V and 1 base from J, with 5 bases between. As DNA, the CDR3 is TGCGCCAGCAGCCAAGAAGGCGGCACAGATACGCAGTATTTT. This sequence encodes CASSQEGGTDTQYF.

V is TRBV7-3 and J is TRBJ1-2, with TRBD1 as a possible D gene (5 bases). Trimming removed 3 bases from V and 6 bases from J, with 11 bases in between. CDR3 size: 13 residues. In germline, CDR1 is SGHTA, CDR2 FQGTGA. CDR3 nucleotides: TGTGCCAGCAGCTTTCGAATAGGGGATGGCTACACCTTC. Its protein product is CASSFRIGDGYTF.

This clonotype occurred a few times. The V gene is TRBV12-3 or TRBV12-4, the J gene TRBJ1-1, with D unresolved. V was pared by 2 bases and J by 5 bases, with 9 bases between. The CDR3 is made up of 13 amino acids. CDR3 residues: CASSLQQWTEAFF. The CDR3 DNA sequence: TGTGCCAGCAGTTTACAACAGTGGACTGAAGCTTTCTTT.

This clonotype was found many times. The rearrangement uses TRBV27 and TRBJ2-7, with TRBD1 identical over 10 bases. The trim removed 7 bases at V and 1 base at J, leaving 7 bases unmatched. The V gene's germline CDR1 is MNHEY and CDR2 SMNVEV (reference sequence). The CDR3 runs to 15 residues. The CDR3 protein is CASKRQGAGSYEQYF. As DNA, the CDR3 is TGTGCCAGCAAAAGACAGGGGGCGGGTTCCTACGAGCAGTACTTC.